Given below is one T cell receptor (beta chain) in context. The specificity of this receptor is unknown. Per-base quality was not reported, and no clone a single base away is much larger than it. The immunoSEQ Assay, a bias-controlled multiplex PCR, was used to amplify TCRbeta CDR3 regions from genomic DNA. The source study handled its data this way. The number of nucleated cells in each sample was estimated by amplification of reference gene primers within the assay. To quantify the absolute abundance of each unique TCRbeta CDR3 rearrangement, sequence reads were collapsed and filtered. For each sample, productive Simpson clonality was calculated as the square root of Simpson's diversity index over productive rearrangements. TCRdb took this table from immuneACCESS and kept in-frame rearrangements with V and J called. Such tables lack part of the clones; where checked against another copy, unresolved V genes explain under half of the gap, and the rest is unexplained. The V and J calls and clone size were taken over from that table, and D and trimming were inferred from the DNA. For this sample there are about 110,000 clones; approximately 90% appear just once. The top ten constitute approximately 4.5% of the sample.

This specimen comes from a study of blood T cell repertoires in COVID-19 (dated by TCRdb to 2020 to 2021). Looking at the study overall: Samples covering the acute and convalescent phases of COVID-19 were provided by collaborators in the United States, Italy and Spain. Samples were obtained from the ongoing ImmuneRACE study (first 160 participants) and from about 1,300 subjects provided by 6 global collaborators. Deeply sampled blood TCRbeta repertoires from subjects exposed to, actively infected with, or recovered from COVID-19 were included in the dataset. The repertoires were made available in a free public database intended to serve as a resource for research on the immune response to SARS-CoV-2. The material from the prospective study consisted of cDNA or gDNA derived from T cells, B-cell-depleted T cells, or PBMCs. Where available, HLA class I and class II types were taken from metadata supplied by the sample provider and were not determined by assay-based typing. The sample metadata nearly always contained a de-identified subject ID, COVID-19 status, age in years and sex.

From cysteine to phenylalanine, the CDR3 is 13 amino acids long. Only the CDR3 DNA is retained, 39 bases long and in frame from the first base. The germline V gene provides CDR1 LGHNT and CDR2 FRNRAP. Trimming at the junction amounts to 7 bases on V and 0 bases on J, and the germline ends lie 9 bases apart. Each collaborating institution followed its own protocols to collect whole blood in K2EDTA tubes. For TCRbeta analysis, collaborators shipped samples as frozen whole blood, isolated PBMCs, or DNA extracted from either of those sample types. The paper as a whole reports these results and caveats: The amount of clinical and demographic metadata varied by source and participant and was provided uncurated.

The rearranged chain carries TRBV12-5 and TRBJ1-1, with the D gene call left open. This sequence was found in a woman aged 50 to 60 with acute or convalescent COVID-19. Sequencing was carried out using peripheral blood. The nucleotide sequence reads TGTGCTAGTGCCGAGAGCATGAACACTGAAGCTTTCTTT. Its amino acids are CASAESMNTEAFF.